This T cell receptor (beta chain) was observed in a study of shared clonotypes between healthy human individuals (dated by TCRdb to 2018 to 2021). In terms of the full investigation: The cohort included three men and a couple of women between 18 and 49 years of age. For each donor, CD4 naive and CD4 memory were each run on three plates, CD8 naive on two plates, and CD8 memory on one plate. To estimate repertoire size and how much clonotypes are shared between individuals, the study performed deep sequencing of blood TCR repertoires from roughly five healthy adults. Libraries were prepared and TCR repertoires were sequenced by different laboratories using diverse techniques, in order to increase sequencing depth and limit assay-specific biases. Between about 0.9 and 8.9 billion PBMCs per donor were obtained by leukapheresis. Results the study describes overall, beyond this receptor: The small number of donors limited the genetic and exposure-history diversity represented. Across a few donors, approximately 5% of naive CD4, approximately 3.5% of naive CD8, 2.3% of memory CD4, and about 0.4% of memory CD8 clonotypes were shared. Pairwise subsampling led to the expectation that sequencing depth would affect the degree of clonotype sharing among donors. Compared with non-shared clonotypes, clonotypes shared by all four sorted-subset donors had higher generation probabilities. Even with the large sequencing depth, rarefaction of the sorted-subset datasets indicated that sequencing was incomplete. Larger estimated clonotype richness was generally found for naive subsets than for memory subsets. Only blood was sampled, and tissue TCR repertoires likely differ from those in blood.

As concerns this clone: Its specific antigen is unknown. The sample holds no much larger clone one base away, and base qualities are not on file.

The donors were healthy, HIV-negative adults with no recently reported acute infections or vaccinations. Every donor was a Caucasian adult residing in Nashville, Tennessee, USA. Magnetic negative selection was used to enrich CD4+ T cells, after which naive cells were positively selected on CD45RA and the negative fraction became the memory subset. After blood collection by leukapheresis, PBMCs were isolated using Ficoll-Histopaque density gradient centrifugation and then cryopreserved in the vapor phase of liquid nitrogen. Purity and quantity of every magnetically sorted T cell population were checked by analytical flow cytometry. Genomic DNA was isolated from each sorted fraction and quantified by UV absorbance on a Nanodrop 2000c. TCR CDR3 regions were amplified from genomic DNA by multiplex PCR using the deep immunoSEQ assay. Extracted genomic DNA from each cell subset was distributed evenly across all wells of several immunoSEQ 96-well plates, and each plate was treated as a replicate. For sorted subsets, each replicate PCR was loaded with 200 ng genomic DNA, equivalent to some 31,000 T cell genomes. Purified libraries were quantified with a Qubit 3.0 fluorometer, sized on a Bioanalyzer 2100, and re-quantified with the KAPA Library Quantification kit. Each immunoSEQ 96-well plate was sequenced on its own single-read 150-cycle Illumina NextSeq 550 flow cell. The study's own analysis went as follows. Because the immunoSEQ output held only junctional sequences and lacked quality scores, the filtering could not match the filtering applied to full-length reads. To assign V/J genes and CDR3, sequences were annotated against IMGT germline references using PyIR, a Python wrapper for IgBLAST v1.9. Any read was removed if the V/J assignment was weak (E-value above 1e-6), the CDR3 was missing, or the read contained stop codons, out-of-frame junctions, or ambiguous translated residues. V3J clonotypes were defined as sequences sharing the same inferred V gene, J gene, and CDR3 amino acid sequence. The percentage overlap between two repertoires was calculated by dividing the number of shared unique clonotypes by the size of the smaller repertoire. Three approaches were used to assess repertoire richness: RTK rarefaction, the Chao1 estimator, and Recon v2.1 estimates of unobserved clonotypes. OLGA was used to compute generation probabilities for all TCRbeta clonotypes that the gDNA method yielded from four donors. Drawn from immuneACCESS, this table holds only the in-frame rearrangements with V and J called that TCRdb kept. Clones are partly lost; checked studies trace under half to an unresolved V gene and leave the rest unexplained. V and J calls plus clone size are reproduced from that table; the DNA served to infer D and trimming. The sample includes 2 million to 2.5 million clones, with about 95% observed a single time. The ten most abundant clones make up 0.1% to 0.15% of the sample.

CDR1 and CDR2, looked up from the germline V gene, are SGHRS and YFSETQ. Measured from the cysteine to the phenylalanine, the CDR3 is 16 residues long. Of all the DNA, just the CDR3 is kept, 48 bases in frame from base 1. Trimming removed 2 bases from V and 1 base from J; the gene matches leave 2 bases unexplained. This TCR was sampled from a man aged 18 to 35 in good health. The sample comprised naive CD4+ T cells sorted from blood. The sample's cell subset or site, from its label and the paper: CD45RA+ positively selected. The chain was built from TRBV5-1 and TRBJ2-2, and 10 junctional nucleotides match TRBD1. The DNA is TGCGCCAGCAGCTTTGGGGACAGGGGGAACACCGGGGAGCTGTTTTTT. The translation is CASSFGDRGNTGELFF. Full variable domain (CDR3 extended with the reference TRBV5-1 and TRBJ2-2 proteins): KAGVTQTPRYLIKTRGQQVTLSCSPISGHRSVSWYQQTPGQGLQFLFEYFSETQRNKGNFPGRFSGRQFSNSRSEMNVSTLELGDSALYLCASSFGDRGNTGELFFGEGSRLTVL.